This T cell receptor beta chain came from a study of CD8+CD57+ T cells in acquired aplastic anemia. Study details: An average of about 10.8 million reads for CD4+ cells was obtained from healthy donors.

Trimming left V 6 bases short and J 5 bases short, with 6 bases between. CDR3 length: 11 residues. Germline CDR1 is KGHDR and CDR2 is SFDVKD. This clonotype was detected a few times. Its matching antigen is unknown. The study, taken as a whole, reports: The number of CD8+ CDR3 sequences shared by patients and controls was approximately 28. Patients and controls were not found to differ significantly in CD8+ Simpson's diversity.

Genomic DNA, serving as template, underwent TCR beta VDJ and CDR3 profiling. TCRdb passed the reads through MiXCR, listing each CDR3 protein once. The sample has about 110,000 distinct CDR3 sequences; approximately 49% are singletons. This clonotype was sampled from a human donor in good health, serving as a control. The V gene is TRBV24-1, the J gene TRBJ1-1; D call uncertain. Sample: sorted CD4+, CD8+, or CD8+CD57+ T cells (not recorded which) from PBMCs. CDR3 sequence: CATSRLTEAFF. The DNA for the CDR3 is TGTGCCACCAGTAGGCTGACTGAAGCTTTCTTT.